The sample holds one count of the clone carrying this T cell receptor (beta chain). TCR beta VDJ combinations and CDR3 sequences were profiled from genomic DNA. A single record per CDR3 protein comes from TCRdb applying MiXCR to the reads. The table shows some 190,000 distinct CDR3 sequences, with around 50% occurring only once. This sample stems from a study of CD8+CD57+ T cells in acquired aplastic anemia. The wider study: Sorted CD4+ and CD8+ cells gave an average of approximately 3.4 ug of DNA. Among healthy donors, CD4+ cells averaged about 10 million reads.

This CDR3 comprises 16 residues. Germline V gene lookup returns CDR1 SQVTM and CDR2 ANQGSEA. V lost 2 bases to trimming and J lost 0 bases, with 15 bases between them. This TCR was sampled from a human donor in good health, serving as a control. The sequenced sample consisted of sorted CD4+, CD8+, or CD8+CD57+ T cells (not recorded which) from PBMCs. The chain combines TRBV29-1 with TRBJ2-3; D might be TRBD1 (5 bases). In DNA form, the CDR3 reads TGCAGCGTTGAACACCCCTCAGGGTTAAGCACAGATACGCAGTATTTT. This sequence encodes CSVEHPSGLSTDTQYF.